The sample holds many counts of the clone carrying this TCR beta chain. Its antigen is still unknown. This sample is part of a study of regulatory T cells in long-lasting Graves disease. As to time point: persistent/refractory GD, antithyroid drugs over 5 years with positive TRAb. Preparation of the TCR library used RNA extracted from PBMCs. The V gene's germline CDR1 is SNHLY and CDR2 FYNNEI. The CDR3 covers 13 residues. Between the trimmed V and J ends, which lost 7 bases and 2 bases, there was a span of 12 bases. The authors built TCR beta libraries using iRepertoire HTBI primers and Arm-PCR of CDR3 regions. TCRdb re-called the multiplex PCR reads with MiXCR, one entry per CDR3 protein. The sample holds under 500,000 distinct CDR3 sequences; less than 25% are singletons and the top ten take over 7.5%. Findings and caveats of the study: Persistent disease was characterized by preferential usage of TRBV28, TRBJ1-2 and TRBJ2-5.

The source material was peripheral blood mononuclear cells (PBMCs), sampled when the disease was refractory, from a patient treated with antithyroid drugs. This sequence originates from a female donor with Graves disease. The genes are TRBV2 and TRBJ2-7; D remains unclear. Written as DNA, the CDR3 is TGTGCCAGCATGGCTTCCTTCCCCTACGAGCAGTACTTC. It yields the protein CASMASFPYEQYF.